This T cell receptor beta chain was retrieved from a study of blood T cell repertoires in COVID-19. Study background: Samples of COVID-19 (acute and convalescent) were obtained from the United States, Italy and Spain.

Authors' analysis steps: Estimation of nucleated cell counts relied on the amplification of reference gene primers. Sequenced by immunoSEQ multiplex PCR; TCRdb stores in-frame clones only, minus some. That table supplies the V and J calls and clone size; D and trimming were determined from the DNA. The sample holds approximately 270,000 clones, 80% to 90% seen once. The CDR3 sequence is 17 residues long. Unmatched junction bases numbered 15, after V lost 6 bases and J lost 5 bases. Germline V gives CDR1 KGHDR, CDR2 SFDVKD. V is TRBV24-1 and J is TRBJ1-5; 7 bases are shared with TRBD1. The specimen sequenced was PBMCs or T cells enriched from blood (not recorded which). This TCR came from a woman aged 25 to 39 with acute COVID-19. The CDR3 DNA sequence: TGTGCCACCAGTCCCGGGACAGCCCATATAACCGATCAGCCCCAGCATTTT. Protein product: CATSPGTAHITDQPQHF.